Below, 6 T cell receptor beta chains from the same sample are listed, as sequenced in a study of cytomegalovirus exposure and HLA in healthy donors. Vbeta (60) and Jbeta (13) primers were used in the PCR. TCRdb's table, derived via immunoSEQ multiplex PCR, lists solely in-frame clones and lacks some. The sample holds about 76,000 clones, 79% seen once. Sequencing input: PBMCs. The receptor source for this set is a man aged 25 to 40 in good health and CMV-seronegative.

The V call is TRBV4-1, the J call TRBJ2-1; D perhaps matches TRBD1 (6 bases). Germline CDR1 and CDR2: MGHRA and YSYEKL. V was trimmed by 3 bases and J by 5 bases, leaving 14 bases between them. The CDR3 is made up of 15 amino acids. The CDR3 sequence: CASSQKGDGDNEQFF. The CDR3 DNA reads as TGCGCCAGCAGCCAGAAGGGGGACGGGGACAATGAGCAGTTCTTC.

The chain links TRBV10-3 to TRBJ1-1; the D is unclear. This CDR3 is built from 13 residues. The germline CDR1 and CDR2 sequences are ENHRY and SYGVKD. V gave up 3 bases and J gave up 0 bases, with 5 bases separating them. The CDR3 nucleotides read TGTGCCATCAGTGAATCCATGAACACTGAAGCTTTCTTT. This gives the protein CAISESMNTEAFF.

The chain couples TRBV6-6 to TRBJ1-4; 7 bases align to TRBD1. J was trimmed by 5 bases and V by 2 bases; bases with no gene match: 8. This CDR3 contains 16 residues. Germline loops: CDR1 MNHNY, CDR2 SVGAGI (reference sequence). In DNA form, the CDR3 reads TGTGCCAGCAGTTACCTATGGGCAGGGGGAAATGAAAAACTGTTTTTT. Amino acid sequence: CASSYLWAGGNEKLFF.

This clone has only a few counts. The chain employs TRBV4-1 and TRBJ1-5, with D perhaps TRBD1 (6 bases). CDR3 length: 15 residues. Deletions cut 0 bases from V and 3 bases from J, with 9 bases between. Germline V CDR1 and CDR2: MGHRA, YSYEKL. The CDR3 is CASSQDGQPNQPQHF. In nucleotides, the CDR3 is TGCGCCAGCAGCCAAGACGGACAGCCCAATCAGCCCCAGCATTTT.

A few counts support this clone. At the DNA level, this CDR3 is encoded by other sequences in the same sample as well. This chain uses TRBV7-2 with TRBJ2-1; 13 positions agree with TRBD2. Germline CDR1 and CDR2: SGHTA and FQGNSA. CDR3 length equals 15 residues. With V trimmed by 5 bases and J by 9 bases, 7 bases remained unmatched. DNA for the CDR3: TGTGCCAGCAGCCTCACTAGCGGGAGGGCCCCTGAGCAGTTCTTC. Translated: CASSLTSGRAPEQFF.

The V gene is TRBV7-9, the J gene TRBJ2-1; D is possibly TRBD1 (6 bases). Trimming shortened V by 5 bases and J by 8 bases, and 19 bases separated the two germline ends. Looked up from germline, CDR1 is SEHNR and CDR2 is FQNEAQ (reference sequence). This CDR3 region has 15 residues. Here the CDR3 reads CASSPVGGFGDEQFF. DNA of the CDR3: TGTGCCAGCAGCCCCGTTGGGGGCTTCGGGGATGAGCAGTTCTTC.